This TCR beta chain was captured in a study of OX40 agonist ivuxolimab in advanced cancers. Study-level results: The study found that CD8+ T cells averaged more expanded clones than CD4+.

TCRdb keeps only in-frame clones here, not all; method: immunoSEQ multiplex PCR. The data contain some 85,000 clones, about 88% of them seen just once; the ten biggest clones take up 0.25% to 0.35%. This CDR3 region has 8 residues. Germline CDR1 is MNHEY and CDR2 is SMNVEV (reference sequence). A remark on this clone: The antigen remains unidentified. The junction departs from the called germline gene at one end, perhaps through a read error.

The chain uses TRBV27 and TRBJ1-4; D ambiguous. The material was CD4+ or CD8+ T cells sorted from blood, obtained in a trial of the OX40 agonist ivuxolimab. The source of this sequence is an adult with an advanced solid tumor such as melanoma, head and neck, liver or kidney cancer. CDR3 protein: CASSFRAF. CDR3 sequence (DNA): TGTGCCAGCAGTTTTCGCGCTTTT.